The entry that follows covers one T cell receptor (beta chain) sequence. The target antigen is unknown. The assay was immunoSEQ multiplex PCR, and TCRdb's table has in-frame clones only and misses some. The sample holds about 100,000 clones, about 85% seen once. CDR1 and CDR2 from the germline V gene are MNHEY and SMNVEV (reference sequence). This CDR3 region has 13 residues. V shed 3 bases and J 12 bases; nucleotides not matched to a gene: 5. This sample is part of a study of T cell responses to AZD1222 COVID-19 vaccine. Whole-study results and caveats: A reported finding is that nearly half of spike-specific TCRs target unmutated variant regions. In a largely white British group with more females than males, clonal diversity was possibly underestimated. Baseline serology detected seropositivity in only five or six AZD1222 recipients. Spike-specific TCR breadth and depth rose after two AZD1222 doses.

The sequenced sample was peripheral blood, obtained on day 0 of AZD1222 vaccination. The clonotype comes from an adult in good health. The chain links TRBV27 to TRBJ2-1; 10 nucleotides line up with TRBD1. The CDR3 here is CASSFGTGDGQFF. CDR3 DNA sequence: TGTGCCAGCAGTTTTGGGACAGGGGATGGGCAGTTCTTC.